The 30 T cell receptor beta chains presented below share a single source sample, sequenced in a study of blood T cell repertoires in COVID-19. Clones were sequenced by immunoSEQ multiplex PCR, and TCRdb holds only the in-frame ones, with some missing. The sample carries about 210,000 clones, roughly four fifths recorded once. The sequenced sample was peripheral blood. The receptors were sampled from a woman aged 50 to 65 with active or convalescent COVID-19.

This clone was observed a few times. Here the CDR3 DNA reads TGTGCCAGCACTCTACAACTAGCGGGGGGAGATACGCAGTATTTT. This sequence encodes CASTLQLAGGDTQYF. The V gene is TRBV6-5, the J gene TRBJ2-3; 12 bases agree with TRBD2. This CDR3 contains 15 residues. Trimming took 7 bases from V and 5 from J; bases not matched to a gene: 7. Germline values: CDR1 MNHEY, CDR2 SVGAGI.

V gene TRBV5-1 combines with J gene TRBJ2-2, with 9 bases fitting TRBD1. CDR3 length equals 15 residues. CDR1 is SGHRS and CDR2 is YFSETQ in the germline V gene. With 0 bases clipped from V and 6 bases from J, the junction kept 3 bases outside the gene matches. In DNA form, the CDR3 reads TGCGCCAGCAGCTTGGCACAGGGGGCGGCCGGGGAGCTGTTTTTT. It yields the protein CASSLAQGAAGELFF. The full variable domain, rest sourced from reference TRBV5-1 and TRBJ2-2, is KAGVTQTPRYLIKTRGQQVTLSCSPISGHRSVSWYQQTPGQGLQFLFEYFSETQRNKGNFPGRFSGRQFSNSRSEMNVSTLELGDSALYLCASSLAQGAAGELFFGEGSRLTVL.

The V gene is TRBV5-1, the J gene TRBJ1-3; no reliable D call. Trimming removed 4 bases from V and 2 bases from J, with 10 bases in between. This CDR3 is built from 14 residues. Germline CDR1 and CDR2: SGHRS and YFSETQ. The CDR3 DNA sequence: TGCGCCAGCAGCGGAGGGATTACTGGAAACACCATATATTTT. Amino acids: CASSGGITGNTIYF.

This clone was detected once. The V call is TRBV21-1, the J call TRBJ2-2; the table's TRBD2 call for D was not verified on the DNA. TRBV21-1 is classified as a pseudogene. There are 18 residues in the CDR3. The CDR3 loop reads CASSIIRLGRGVTGELFF. CDR3 nucleotide sequence: TGTGCCAGCAGCATAATTAGGTTAGGTCGGGGGGTTACCGGGGAGCTGTTTTTT.

This chain links TRBV11-2 with TRBJ1-3; D not resolved. CDR1 is SGHAT and CDR2 is FQNNGV in the germline V gene. The CDR3 contains 16 residues. Trimming shortened V by 3 bases and J by 1 base, and 13 bases separated the two germline ends. Here the CDR3 DNA reads TGTGCCAGCAGCTTCCTCGGTGGGGAGTCTGGAAACACCATATATTTT. As protein: CASSFLGGESGNTIYF.

The chain employs TRBV28 and TRBJ1-1; D is perhaps TRBD1 (5 bases). The CDR3 runs 14 residues. The V end was cut by 6 bases, the J end by 1 base, with 12 bases between. Germline values: CDR1 MDHEN, CDR2 SYDVKM. The CDR3 sequence: CASRPPTENTEAFF. CDR3 in DNA: TGTGCCAGCAGGCCCCCGACAGAGAACACTGAAGCTTTCTTT. Using reference TRBV28 and TRBJ1-1 for the parts outside the CDR3, the full variable domain is DVKVTQSSRYLVKRTGEKVFLECVQDMDHENMFWYRQDPGLGLRLIYFSYDVKMKEKGDIPEGYSVSREKKERFSLILESASTNQTSMYLCASRPPTENTEAFFGQGTRLTVV.

The V and J genes are TRBV28 and TRBJ1-5; 9 bases line up with TRBD1. The germline CDR1 and CDR2 sequences are MDHEN and SYDVKM. V lost 2 bases to trimming and J lost 4 bases; unmatched junction nucleotides: 6. The CDR3 totals 16 residues. The CDR3 here is CASSLRQGVLNQPQHF. CDR3 in DNA: TGTGCCAGCAGTTTAAGACAGGGGGTACTAAATCAGCCCCAGCATTTT.

The V and J genes are TRBV4-2 and TRBJ2-1, with D perhaps TRBD1 (6 bases). Looked up from germline, CDR1 is LGHNA and CDR2 is YNFKEQ. Trimming removed 0 bases at V and 10 bases at J, with 16 bases between. This CDR3 has 15 residues. CDR3 region: CASSQDGGSPGEQFF. The DNA for the CDR3 is TGTGCCAGCAGCCAAGATGGGGGCTCCCCGGGGGAGCAGTTCTTC.

The chain recombines TRBV27 with TRBJ2-1; 9 positions match TRBD1. V was pared by 0 bases and J by 2 bases, with 8 bases of the junction left unmatched. Germline assignment: CDR1 MNHEY and CDR2 SMNVEV (reference sequence). CDR3 length: 18 amino acids. The CDR3: CASSLSGYTGGPYNEQFF. In DNA form, the CDR3 reads TGTGCCAGCAGTTTATCCGGTTATACAGGGGGCCCCTACAATGAGCAGTTCTTC.

This clone has just a few counts. In DNA, the CDR3 is TGCGCCAGCAGCACCACCCCGGGACTCCCCCTTCAAGAGACCCAGTACTTC. This encodes CASSTTPGLPLQETQYF. The V call is TRBV5-1, the J call TRBJ2-5; tentative D call: TRBD2 (6 bases). Trimming removed 4 bases at V and 2 bases at J, with 21 bases between. The germline gives CDR1 SGHRS, CDR2 YFSETQ. The CDR3 covers 17 residues.

The gene calls are TRBV6-1 and TRBJ2-7; D unclear. Germline V gene lookup returns CDR1 MNHNS and CDR2 SASEGT. The length of the CDR3 is 13 residues. Between the trimmed V and J ends, which lost 6 bases and 0 bases, there was a span of 9 bases. The CDR3 here is CASSRGSSYEQYV. The DNA of the CDR3 is TGTGCCAGCAGCCGAGGAAGCTCCTACGAGCAGTACGTC.

This chain uses TRBV5-1 with TRBJ2-1; D ambiguous. In germline, CDR1 is SGHRS, CDR2 YFSETQ. This CDR3 region has 16 residues. Trimming pared 2 bases from V and 0 bases from J, leaving 12 bases between. The CDR3 loop reads CASSLAPSSSYNEQFF. In DNA, the CDR3 is TGCGCCAGCAGCTTAGCCCCCTCTAGCTCCTACAATGAGCAGTTCTTC. Looking up the rest from reference TRBV5-1 and TRBJ2-1 gives the full variable domain: KAGVTQTPRYLIKTRGQQVTLSCSPISGHRSVSWYQQTPGQGLQFLFEYFSETQRNKGNFPGRFSGRQFSNSRSEMNVSTLELGDSALYLCASSLAPSSSYNEQFFGPGTRLTVL.

The rearrangement links TRBV18 to TRBJ1-2; TRBD1 matches at 7 bases. CDR1 is KGHSH and CDR2 is LQKENI in the germline V gene. The CDR3 extends over 15 amino acids. The J segment lost 3 bases and the V segment lost 4 bases, leaving 8 bases of the junction unmatched. The CDR3 DNA reads as TGTGCCAGCTCACTCCGACAGGGAGTGGACTATGGCTACACCTTC. This codes for CASSLRQGVDYGYTF.

The V gene is TRBV9, the J gene TRBJ2-3; 10 bases fit TRBD1. With V trimmed by 4 bases and J by 4 bases, 3 bases remained unmatched. Germline values: CDR1 SGDLS, CDR2 YYNGEE. The CDR3 has 14 residues. The CDR3 region is CASSLGQGADTQYF. As DNA, the CDR3 is TGTGCCAGCAGCCTTGGACAGGGGGCAGATACGCAGTATTTT.

This clone was recorded a few times. The rearrangement uses TRBV4-1 and TRBJ2-7; 11 bases fit TRBD2. CDR1 and CDR2 from the germline V gene are MGHRA and YSYEKL. CDR3 length: 17 amino acids. The ends lost 0 bases at V and 1 base at J; junction bases unmatched: 5. CDR3 DNA sequence: TGCGCCAGCAGCCAAGAACTAGCGGGAGCGACATCCTACGAGCAGTACTTC. Translated: CASSQELAGATSYEQYF.

The chain has TRBV3-1 (or the pseudogene TRBV3-2) and TRBJ2-5; the D gene is possibly TRBD2 (6 bases). CDR1 LGHDT and CDR2 YNNKEL come from the germline V gene (reference sequence). V lost 8 bases to trimming and J lost 4 bases, with 8 bases between them. The CDR3 sequence is 11 residues long. The CDR3, as DNA: TGTGCCAGCGGGGGAGGAGAGACCCAGTACTTC. Translating gives CASGGGETQYF.

The CDR3 reads CASSRQDVNSEAFF. In DNA, the CDR3 is TGCGCCAGCAGCCGACAGGACGTGAATTCTGAAGCTTTCTTT. The V call is TRBV5-1, the J call TRBJ1-1; weak D call: TRBD1 (6 bases). Trimming took off 4 bases at V and 6 bases at J, with 16 bases between the two ends. Per the germline V gene, CDR1 is SGHRS and CDR2 is YFSETQ. The CDR3 covers 14 residues.

The chain recombines TRBV28 with TRBJ1-5; possible D gene TRBD1, 6 bases. V was clipped by 3 bases and J by 7 bases, with 16 bases between them. The CDR3 has 15 residues. The germline V gene encodes CDR1 MDHEN and CDR2 SYDVKM. Written as DNA, the CDR3 is TGTGCCAGCAGTTTGGGTCAGGGGTTTCGGCAGCCCCAGCATTTT. Its protein product is CASSLGQGFRQPQHF.

The chain recombines TRBV19 with TRBJ1-6; 9 bases map to TRBD1. J lost 9 bases, V lost 1 base, and 10 bases had no gene match. The germline gives CDR1 LNHDA, CDR2 SQIVND (reference sequence). The CDR3 is made up of 17 amino acids. The CDR3, as DNA: TGTGCCAGTAGTATAGCTCCCTGGACAGGGGAGGCTTCACCCCTCCACTTT. Protein sequence: CASSIAPWTGEASPLHF. The whole variable domain, remainder taken from reference TRBV19 and TRBJ1-6, is DGGITQSPKYLFRKEGQNVTLSCEQNLNHDAMYWYRQDPGQGLRLIYYSQIVNDFQKGDIAEGYSVSREKKESFPLTVTSAQKNPTAFYLCASSIAPWTGEASPLHFGNGTRLTVT.

The V call is TRBV12-3 or TRBV12-4, the J call TRBJ1-1; no definite D call. The CDR3 covers 12 residues. The V end was cut by 2 bases, the J end by 6 bases, with 7 bases between. The CDR3 is CASSLRVAEAFF. In DNA form, the CDR3 reads TGTGCCAGCAGTTTACGCGTGGCTGAAGCTTTCTTT.

The V gene is TRBV5-3, the J gene TRBJ2-1; tentative D call: TRBD2 (6 bases). TRBV5-3 is marked as an open reading frame, function uncertain. Trimming shortened V by 2 bases and J by 7 bases, and 25 bases separated the two germline ends. The CDR3 loop spans 18 amino acids. Written as DNA, the CDR3 is TGTGCCAGAAGCTTTTCTTGGGTCCTCCCCCCAGGAGGGAATGAGCAGTTCTTC. This sequence encodes CARSFSWVLPPGGNEQFF.

V usage is TRBV28 and J usage is TRBJ2-4; maybe TRBD1 (6 bases). Germline CDR1 MDHEN, CDR2 SYDVKM. The CDR3 has 16 amino acids. V shed 7 bases and J shed 8 bases, with 24 bases lying between them. In nucleotides, the CDR3 is TGTGCCAGCACTCACTCCAGGGGCCCTAAGGGGTACATTCAGTACTTC. Amino acids: CASTHSRGPKGYIQYF.

The gene calls are TRBV18 and TRBJ2-7, with TRBD1 as a possible D gene (6 bases). The V end was cut by 5 bases, the J end by 4 bases, with 9 bases between. The CDR3 has 12 amino acids. Germline-derived CDR1 and CDR2 are KGHSH and LQKENI. CDR3 nucleotide sequence: TGTGCCAGCTCAGCCACAGGGTACGAGCAGTACGTC. As protein: CASSATGYEQYV.

The chain combines TRBV9 with TRBJ2-1; 7 bases fit TRBD1. V trimming: 3 bases; J trimming: 6 bases; junction bases outside the gene matches: 6. The CDR3 runs 14 residues. The germline V gene has CDR1 SGDLS and CDR2 YYNGEE. CDR3 in DNA: TGTGCCAGCAGCGGCGATCCAGGGGGCAATGAGCAGTTCTTC. Translated: CASSGDPGGNEQFF.

The V and J genes are TRBV9 and TRBJ2-3; D is perhaps TRBD2 (5 bases). The CDR3 consists of 14 residues. Trimming shortened V by 3 bases and J by 4 bases, and 12 bases separated the two germline ends. Germline CDR1 and CDR2: SGDLS and YYNGEE. CDR3 residues: CASSAFSGSDTQYF. CDR3 bases: TGTGCCAGCAGCGCTTTCTCGGGGTCAGATACGCAGTATTTT.

The chain recombines TRBV5-1 with TRBJ1-4, with 7 nucleotides matching TRBD1. The CDR3 is 16 residues long. Germline V gives CDR1 SGHRS, CDR2 YFSETQ. V was pared by 4 bases and J by 3 bases, with 9 bases of the junction left unmatched. CDR3 nucleotides: TGCGCCAGCAGCGCAACAGGGGACTCTTCTAATGAAAAACTGTTTTTT. Protein: CASSATGDSSNEKLFF.

The rearrangement joins TRBV9 to TRBJ2-3; 7 bases fit TRBD2. V was pared by 2 bases and J by 0 bases, with 6 bases of the junction left unmatched. The CDR3 runs 16 residues. Looked up from germline, CDR1 is SGDLS and CDR2 is YYNGEE. The CDR3 nucleotides are TGTGCCAGCAGCGTGGCACTAGCGACCAGCACAGATACGCAGTATTTT. It specifies CASSVALATSTDTQYF.

This chain links TRBV7-2 with TRBJ1-5, with D hard to call. Germline lookup yields CDR1 SGHTA and CDR2 FQGNSA. Trimming removed 2 bases from V and 0 bases from J, with 11 bases in between. The CDR3 has 16 amino acids. For the CDR3, the DNA is TGTGCCAGCAGCTTATTCCGTACAGATAGCAATCAGCCCCAGCATTTT. Translated, it gives CASSLFRTDSNQPQHF.

The chain has TRBV3-1 (or the pseudogene TRBV3-2) and TRBJ1-1; tentatively, D is TRBD1 (6 bases). This CDR3 contains 14 residues. The V end was cut by 1 base, the J end by 5 bases, with 11 bases between. Germline assignment: CDR1 LGHDT and CDR2 YNNKEL (reference sequence). The CDR3 reads CASSQAGGETEAFF. The CDR3 bases are TGTGCCAGCAGCCAAGCGGGGGGCGAAACTGAAGCTTTCTTT.

The rearrangement uses TRBV18 and TRBJ2-1; no firm D call. Trimming pared 0 bases from V and 2 bases from J, leaving 8 bases between. This CDR3 spans 15 amino acids. CDR1 and CDR2 (germline): KGHSH, LQKENI. DNA of the CDR3: TGTGCCAGCTCACCACCGAAAGCGACCTACAATGAGCAGTTCTTC. Protein sequence: CASSPPKATYNEQFF.